This record looks at one T cell receptor (beta chain) sequence and its context. The antigen this receptor binds is unknown. No base qualities exist here, and no much larger clone lies one base off it. These data originate in a study of CD8+ T cells in alopecia areata (dated by TCRdb to 2017 to 2018). General notes on the study: Treated patients were enrolled in an open-label pilot trial of oral tofacitinib, 5 to 10 mg twice daily, for moderate-to-severe alopecia areata. Tofacitinib was administered for 6 to 18 months, and 6 months of follow-up off drug were then conducted to assess delayed response and recurrence. To study T cell clonal expansion in alopecia areata, the researchers applied high-throughput TCRbeta sequencing to both the C3H/HeJ mouse model and human patients. On the human side, TCRbeta sequencing was run on scalp tissue and on sorted CD4+ and CD8+ peripheral blood T cells from healthy controls and from alopecia areata patients with either patchy or totalis/universalis disease. Biopsies were taken from tofacitinib-treated patients at baseline and again at 4 and 24 weeks into treatment, and several of those patients also had a later scalp biopsy. Scalp clonality was compared across normal scalp (n=4), patchy alopecia areata scalp (n=8), and alopecia totalis/universalis scalp (n=8). RNA was extracted with the PAXgene miRNA kit for fixed scalp, the miRNeasy kit for PBMCs, and the RNeasy kit for mouse skin. Amplification of TCRbeta CDR3 regions was done by immunoSEQ multiplex PCR using 35 Vbeta forward primers and 13 Jbeta reverse primers. The research as a whole found: Compared with normal scalp, lesional scalp had higher clonality and more expanded CD8+ clones, particularly in alopecia totalis/universalis, a pattern that suggests antigenic drive. Unlike mouse skin, which is dominated by gammadelta T cells, normal human skin has resident alphabeta T cells that are also sequenced, and this complicates analysis of the scalp TCR repertoire. Shared TCR sequences between patients were less evident than in mice, which may be partly attributable to HLA diversity in the patient population.

Libraries were prepared through the immunoSEQ multiplex PCR assay. RNA was extracted from all samples and reverse transcribed into cDNA as template for TCR sequencing. First-strand cDNA was synthesized with SuperScript III using a 2:1 mix of oligo-dT and random hexamers. A synthetic immune receptor repertoire was used to measure amplification bias, and any remaining bias was corrected computationally. The source study handled its data this way. Raw reads were preprocessed to remove errors, and CDR3 was defined by IMGT conventions from the conserved cysteine to phenylalanine. Clonality was computed as 1 minus the Shannon entropy, with the entropy normalized by log2 of the number of productive unique TCRs. Scalp TCRbeta sequences were cross-referenced with sorted blood CD4 and CD8 repertoires so that the CD4 or CD8 identity of scalp clones could be inferred. TCRdb carries this immuneACCESS record with in-frame sequences only. Its versions omit some clonotypes, under half of them owing to an unresolved V gene in the studies checked, with the rest unexplained. V, J and clone size were drawn from that table, and D and trimming were deduced from the DNA. The sample has around 160,000 clones on record, more than 45% of them singletons. The leading ten clones occupy around 7% of the sample.

Lesional scalp punch biopsies and peripheral blood were obtained from alopecia areata patients. PBMCs were isolated by density centrifugation and stained for CD3, CD4 and CD8, after which CD4+ and CD8+ T cells were sorted on a FACSAria. V loses 10 bases of germline sequence and J loses 1 base, and the interval between the two ends is 7 bases. The germline V gene supplies CDR1 SGHRS and CDR2 YFSETQ. The CDR3 holds 11 amino acids from the cysteine to the phenylalanine. Of the read, only the CDR3 DNA is kept; its 33 bases are in frame from base 1. The TCR originated in a human donor with alopecia areata. The sequenced sample was CD4+ T cells sorted from blood. Recombination linked TRBV5-1 to TRBJ2-3; no confident D gene assignment can be made. The nucleotides are TGCGCCTCCGCGGGCACAGATACGCAGTATTTT. The resulting protein is CASAGTDTQYF.